The 16 T cell receptor beta chains below come from one sample, sequenced in a study of blood T cell repertoires in COVID-19. Clones were read by immunoSEQ multiplex PCR, and TCRdb kept only the in-frame ones, dropping some. The sample yields about 52,000 clones, approximately 84% seen once. Sequenced material: peripheral blood. All receptors come from a human donor with active COVID-19. The donor label of this sample is uncertain.

J is TRBJ1-2 and V is TRBV7-9, with unresolved D. This CDR3 has 14 amino acids. V was pared by 1 base and J by 2 bases, with 8 bases between. Germline lookup yields CDR1 SEHNR and CDR2 FQNEAQ (reference sequence). The CDR3 sequence is CASSLVYGNYGYTF. DNA for the CDR3: TGTGCCAGCAGCTTAGTCTACGGGAACTATGGCTACACCTTC.

The chain employs TRBV7-2 and TRBJ1-1; 10 nucleotides match TRBD1. The J segment lost 5 bases and the V segment lost 4 bases, leaving 7 bases of the junction unmatched. There are 15 residues in the CDR3. Germline values: CDR1 SGHTA, CDR2 FQGNSA. CDR3 residues: CASSSRDRGRTEAFF. CDR3 nucleotide sequence: TGTGCCAGCAGCTCCCGGGACAGGGGTAGGACTGAAGCTTTCTTT.

The V gene is TRBV11-2, the J gene TRBJ2-1; D may be TRBD1 (5 bases). The germline V gene encodes CDR1 SGHAT and CDR2 FQNNGV. The CDR3 contains 16 residues. V was cut by 5 bases and J by 0 bases, with 14 bases left in between. The CDR3: CASSPRPDSSYNEQFF. In nucleotides, the CDR3 is TGTGCCAGCAGCCCTAGACCCGACAGCTCCTACAATGAGCAGTTCTTC. The variable domain in full, completed from reference TRBV11-2 and TRBJ2-1, reads EAGVAQSPRYKIIEKRQSVAFWCNPISGHATLYWYQQILGQGPKLLIQFQNNGVVDDSQLPKDRFSAERLKGVDSTLKIQPAKLEDSAVYLCASSPRPDSSYNEQFFGPGTRLTVL.

This rearrangement joins TRBV6-5 to TRBJ1-5; a weak D match, TRBD1 (5 bases). This CDR3 is built from 13 residues. The germline CDR1 and CDR2 sequences are MNHEY and SVGAGI. The germline V and J ends were trimmed by 10 bases and 11 bases, with 21 bases remaining between them. CDR3 sequence (DNA): TGTGCCACTTCGAGTCCCGGGACGGGAGCCCAGCATTTT. Encoded protein: CATSSPGTGAQHF.

This chain joins TRBV2 and TRBJ1-1, with D possibly TRBD1 on 6 matching bases. CDR1 is SNHLY, CDR2 FYNNEI, per germline. The CDR3 is made up of 13 amino acids. Trimming removed 6 bases at V and 0 bases at J, with 8 bases between. The CDR3 DNA is TGTGCCAGCAGAGGACAGATGAACACTGAAGCTTTCTTT. This translates into CASRGQMNTEAFF.

The V call is TRBV2, the J call TRBJ2-7; D is ambiguous. CDR3 length: 14 amino acids. V dropped 0 bases and J dropped 6 bases, with 12 bases sitting between them. CDR1 is SNHLY and CDR2 is FYNNEI in the germline V gene. Here the CDR3 reads CASSEAYSVGEQYF. DNA of the CDR3: TGTGCCAGCAGTGAAGCCTACTCCGTTGGCGAGCAGTACTTC.

This chain uses TRBV20-1 with TRBJ2-7; D may be TRBD1 (5 bases). CDR3 length equals 13 residues. Trimming took off 4 bases at V and 2 bases at J, with 12 bases between the two ends. Looked up from germline, CDR1 is DFQATT and CDR2 is SNEGSKA (reference sequence). In DNA form, the CDR3 reads TGCAGTGCTACTGACAGTGCTCCCTACGAGCAGTACTTC. Protein: CSATDSAPYEQYF.

V is TRBV29-1 and J is TRBJ1-5, with TRBD1 matching over 11 bases. The length of the CDR3 is 13 residues. V dropped 6 bases and J dropped 7; count of bases not matched to a gene: 5. Germline CDR1 SQVTM, CDR2 ANQGSEA. The CDR3, as DNA: TGCAGCGTGGGACAGGGGGGCGGGCAGCCCCAGCATTTT. This sequence encodes CSVGQGGGQPQHF.

CDR3 in DNA: TGTGCCAGCAGTTACTCGGGGAGGGATGGGAGCGAGCAGTACTTC. Encoded protein: CASSYSGRDGSEQYF. V and J are TRBV6-5 and TRBJ2-7; TRBD2 matches 7 bases. The CDR3 has 15 residues. CDR1 and CDR2 from the germline V gene are MNHEY and SVGAGI. V shed 0 bases and J 6 bases; nucleotides not matched to a gene: 8.

The chain joins TRBV29-1 to TRBJ1-2, with D tentatively TRBD1 (5 bases). Between the trimmed V and J ends, which lost 4 bases and 7 bases, there was a span of 13 bases. The CDR3 has 12 amino acids. Germline CDR1 and CDR2: SQVTM and ANQGSEA. CDR3 in DNA: TGCAGCGTTGGACCCACAGGATCTGGCTACACCTTC. Amino acids: CSVGPTGSGYTF.

The J gene is TRBJ2-1, the V gene TRBV3-1 (or the pseudogene TRBV3-2); TRBD2 matches 8 bases. With 0 bases clipped from V and 4 bases from J, the junction kept 5 bases outside the gene matches. CDR1 LGHDT and CDR2 YNNKEL come from the germline V gene (reference sequence). CDR3 length: 16 residues. CDR3: CASSQERLAGYNEQFF. CDR3 sequence (DNA): TGTGCCAGCAGCCAAGAAAGGCTAGCGGGTTACAATGAGCAGTTCTTC.

The chain is built from TRBV6-5 and TRBJ1-5, with D unresolved. The CDR3 covers 15 residues. Deletions cut 0 bases from V and 5 bases from J, with 11 bases between. Germline lookup yields CDR1 MNHEY and CDR2 SVGAGI. CDR3 coding DNA: TGTGCCAGCAGTTACTCGAGGGCAGCCTATCAGCCCCAGCATTTT. Its translation is CASSYSRAAYQPQHF.

V and J are TRBV27 and TRBJ1-6, with D possibly being TRBD1 (6 bases). CDR3 size: 15 residues. V lost 4 bases to trimming and J lost 7 bases, with 14 bases between them. The germline gives CDR1 MNHEY, CDR2 SMNVEV (reference sequence). CDR3 sequence: CASSSDSRTNSPLHF. The DNA of the CDR3 is TGTGCCAGCAGTTCGGACAGCCGAACCAATTCACCCCTCCACTTT.

CDR3 loop: CASAPGQGSYEQYF. CDR3 nucleotides: TGTGCCAGCGCTCCGGGACAGGGGTCCTACGAGCAGTACTTC. The V and J genes are TRBV7-9 and TRBJ2-7; 10 nucleotides align to TRBD1. This CDR3 has 14 amino acids. V shed 8 bases and J 1 base; nucleotides not matched to a gene: 5. Looked up from germline, CDR1 is SEHNR and CDR2 is FQNEAQ (reference sequence). Together with reference TRBV7-9 and TRBJ2-7, the CDR3 gives the full variable domain: DTGVSQNPRHKITKRGQNVTFRCDPISEHNRLYWYRQTLGQGPEFLTYFQNEAQLEKSRLLSDRFSAERPKGSFSTLEIQRTEQGDSAMYLCASAPGQGSYEQYFGPGTRLTVT.

The chain uses TRBV7-8 and TRBJ2-7; 9 bases line up with TRBD1. The V segment lost 5 bases and the J segment 3 bases; nucleotides outside the gene matches: 8. Germline V CDR1 and CDR2: SGHVS, FQNEAQ. The CDR3 consists of 15 residues. In DNA form, the CDR3 reads TGTGCCAGCAGCCAAACGACAGGGGGGTACTACGAGCAGTACTTC. Translated, it gives CASSQTTGGYYEQYF.

There are a few counts of this clone. The gene calls are TRBV27 and TRBJ1-5; weak D call: TRBD1 (5 bases). From germline, CDR1 is MNHEY and CDR2 SMNVEV (reference sequence). Trimming removed 7 bases from V and 3 bases from J, with 13 bases in between. The CDR3 covers 14 residues. The CDR3 loop is CASTRLGDNQPQHF. The CDR3, as DNA: TGTGCCAGCACCAGATTAGGGGACAATCAGCCCCAGCATTTT.